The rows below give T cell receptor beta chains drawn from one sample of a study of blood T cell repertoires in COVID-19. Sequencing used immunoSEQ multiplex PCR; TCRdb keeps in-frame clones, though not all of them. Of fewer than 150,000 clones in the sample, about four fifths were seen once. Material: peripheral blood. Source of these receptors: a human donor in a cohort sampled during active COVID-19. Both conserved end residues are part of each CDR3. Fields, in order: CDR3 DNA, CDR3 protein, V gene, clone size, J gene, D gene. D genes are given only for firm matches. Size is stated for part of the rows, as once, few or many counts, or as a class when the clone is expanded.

cdr3_nt: TGTGCCAGCAGCCCTACCGGGACAGGGATTCAAGAGACCCAGTACTTC
cdr3_aa: CASSPTGTGIQETQYF
v_call: TRBV28
clone_size: -
j_call: TRBJ2-5
d_call: TRBD1

cdr3_nt: TGTGCCACCAGCAGAGTCGGGGGTGGCTACACCTTC
cdr3_aa: CATSRVGGGYTF
v_call: TRBV15
clone_size: -
j_call: TRBJ1-2
d_call: -

cdr3_nt: TGTGCCAGCAGCCCCCGGACAGGGGGGACCTACGAGCAGTACTTC
cdr3_aa: CASSPRTGGTYEQYF
v_call: TRBV7-2
clone_size: -
j_call: TRBJ2-7
d_call: TRBD1

cdr3_nt: TGTGCCTGGACCCTAACCCAGGGAAAGGACACTGAAGCTTTCTTT
cdr3_aa: CAWTLTQGKDTEAFF
v_call: TRBV30
clone_size: few
j_call: TRBJ1-1
d_call: -

cdr3_nt: TGTGCCAGCAGGGCGGGGGCCACAGATACGCAGTATTTT
cdr3_aa: CASRAGATDTQYF
v_call: TRBV7-2
clone_size: -
j_call: TRBJ2-3
d_call: -

cdr3_nt: TGTGCCAGCCGGCGAGGGGGGGCTGAGCCCCAGCATTTT
cdr3_aa: CASRRGGAEPQHF
v_call: TRBV7-2
clone_size: -
j_call: TRBJ1-5
d_call: -

cdr3_nt: TGTGCCAGCAGCCAAGGACAGGGGGCGCAGAGCTATGGCTACACCTTC
cdr3_aa: CASSQGQGAQSYGYTF
v_call: TRBV28
clone_size: -
j_call: TRBJ1-2
d_call: TRBD1

cdr3_nt: TGTGCCAGCAGAGAACTAGCGGGGGGCAACACAGATACGCAGTATTTT
cdr3_aa: CASRELAGGNTDTQYF
v_call: TRBV2
clone_size: -
j_call: TRBJ2-3
d_call: TRBD2

cdr3_nt: TGTGCCAGCAGTGAATCTGGGGGGAAGACCGGGGAGCTGTTTTTT
cdr3_aa: CASSESGGKTGELFF
v_call: TRBV2
clone_size: -
j_call: TRBJ2-2
d_call: -

cdr3_nt: TGCAGCGTCCAGACTAGCGGGGGGCTCACAGATACGCAGTATTTT
cdr3_aa: CSVQTSGGLTDTQYF
v_call: TRBV29-1
clone_size: once
j_call: TRBJ2-3
d_call: TRBD2

cdr3_nt: TGTGCCAGCAGGACAGGACAGTCAAATGAAAAACTGTTTTTT
cdr3_aa: CASRTGQSNEKLFF
v_call: TRBV7-9
clone_size: -
j_call: TRBJ1-4
d_call: -

cdr3_nt: TGTGCCAGCAGCCGTAGGGGCGGGGAGCTGTTTTTT
cdr3_aa: CASSRRGGELFF
v_call: TRBV13
clone_size: -
j_call: TRBJ2-2
d_call: -

cdr3_nt: TGCGCCAGCAGCATCGGACAGGGGGGTTTGGATACGCAGTATTTT
cdr3_aa: CASSIGQGGLDTQYF
v_call: TRBV5-1
clone_size: -
j_call: TRBJ2-3
d_call: TRBD1

cdr3_nt: TGTGCCAGCAGTTTGGTCAGCTCTGGAAACACCATATATTTT
cdr3_aa: CASSLVSSGNTIYF
v_call: TRBV28
clone_size: once
j_call: TRBJ1-3
d_call: -

cdr3_nt: TGTGCCAGCAGCTTAACAAACACCGGGGAGCTGTTTTTT
cdr3_aa: CASSLTNTGELFF
v_call: TRBV7-2
clone_size: -
j_call: TRBJ2-2
d_call: -

cdr3_nt: TGCGCCAGCAGCCAAGTTCAGCGGGGGGGGCTTAGTGAGACCCAGTACTTC
cdr3_aa: CASSQVQRGGLSETQYF
v_call: TRBV4-1
clone_size: -
j_call: TRBJ2-5
d_call: TRBD2

cdr3_nt: TGTGCCGCGGGGGTCTTACGCGCTAATGAAAAACTGTTTTTT
cdr3_aa: CAAGVLRANEKLFF
v_call: TRBV6-6
clone_size: -
j_call: TRBJ1-4
d_call: -

cdr3_nt: TGTGCCAGCAGTTACAGGGGAAGCGCGTACTATGGCTACACCTTC
cdr3_aa: CASSYRGSAYYGYTF
v_call: TRBV6-2/TRBV6-3
clone_size: -
j_call: TRBJ1-2
d_call: -

cdr3_nt: TGTGCCAGCAGCTTAGTTCCGACTAGCGGGGGACAAGAGACCCAGTACTTC
cdr3_aa: CASSLVPTSGGQETQYF
v_call: TRBV7-6
clone_size: -
j_call: TRBJ2-5
d_call: TRBD2

cdr3_nt: TGTGCCCCACGGTCGGCTAGCGGGTCCTACGAGCAGTACTTC
cdr3_aa: CAPRSASGSYEQYF
v_call: TRBV21-1
clone_size: -
j_call: TRBJ2-7
d_call: -

cdr3_nt: TGTGCCAGCAGCTGGCAGGGGGCCTCTGGAAACACCATATATTTT
cdr3_aa: CASSWQGASGNTIYF
v_call: TRBV7-9
clone_size: -
j_call: TRBJ1-3
d_call: TRBD1

cdr3_nt: TGTGCCAGCAGCCAAGGGACAGGGGGCAATCAGCCCCAGCATTTT
cdr3_aa: CASSQGTGGNQPQHF
v_call: TRBV3-1/TRBV3-2
clone_size: -
j_call: TRBJ1-5
d_call: TRBD1

cdr3_nt: TGTGCCAGTAGTATAGGGAGGAATCAGCCCCAGCATTTT
cdr3_aa: CASSIGRNQPQHF
v_call: TRBV19
clone_size: -
j_call: TRBJ1-5
d_call: -

cdr3_nt: TGTGCCAGTATATCGCAGGGGTGGAATGAGCAGTTCTTC
cdr3_aa: CASISQGWNEQFF
v_call: TRBV19
clone_size: -
j_call: TRBJ2-1
d_call: -

cdr3_nt: TGTGCCAGCAGCCAGGGGGCCGCCTCCTACTATGGCTACACCTTC
cdr3_aa: CASSQGAASYYGYTF
v_call: TRBV3-1/TRBV3-2
clone_size: -
j_call: TRBJ1-2
d_call: -

cdr3_nt: TGTGCCAGCAGCCAAGAGGGACAGGGGGCGAAGACCCAGTACTTC
cdr3_aa: CASSQEGQGAKTQYF
v_call: TRBV4-2
clone_size: -
j_call: TRBJ2-5
d_call: TRBD1

cdr3_nt: TGTGCCAGCAGCTTATCAGCTAGCGGGGGTTCCTACCAAGAGACCCAGTACTTC
cdr3_aa: CASSLSASGGSYQETQYF
v_call: TRBV7-8
clone_size: once
j_call: TRBJ2-5
d_call: TRBD2

cdr3_nt: TGTGCCAGCAGTTCGATCAGGGTGAACACTGAAGCTTTCTTT
cdr3_aa: CASSSIRVNTEAFF
v_call: TRBV27
clone_size: -
j_call: TRBJ1-1
d_call: -